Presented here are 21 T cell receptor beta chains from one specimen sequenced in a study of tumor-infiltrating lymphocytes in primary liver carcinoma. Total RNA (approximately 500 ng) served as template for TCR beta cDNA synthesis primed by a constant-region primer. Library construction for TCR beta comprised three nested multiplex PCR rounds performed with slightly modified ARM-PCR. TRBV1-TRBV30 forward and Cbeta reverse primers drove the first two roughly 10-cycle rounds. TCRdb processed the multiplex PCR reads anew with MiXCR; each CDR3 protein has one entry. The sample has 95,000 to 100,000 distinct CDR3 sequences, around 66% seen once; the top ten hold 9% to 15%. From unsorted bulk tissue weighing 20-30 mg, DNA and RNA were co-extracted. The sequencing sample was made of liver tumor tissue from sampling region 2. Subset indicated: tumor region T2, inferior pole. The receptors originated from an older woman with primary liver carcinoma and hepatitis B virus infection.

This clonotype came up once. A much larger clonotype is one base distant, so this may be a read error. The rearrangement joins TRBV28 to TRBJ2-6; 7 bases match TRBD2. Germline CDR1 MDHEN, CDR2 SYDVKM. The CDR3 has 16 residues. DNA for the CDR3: TGTGCCGGCAGTTCCCGGACTAGACCTGGGGCCAACGTCCTGACTTTC. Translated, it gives CAGSSRTRPGANVLTF.

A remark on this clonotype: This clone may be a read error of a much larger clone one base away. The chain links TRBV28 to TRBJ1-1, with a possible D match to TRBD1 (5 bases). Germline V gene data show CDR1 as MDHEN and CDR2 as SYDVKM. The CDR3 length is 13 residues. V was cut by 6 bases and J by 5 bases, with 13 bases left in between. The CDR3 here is CASSLTEVTEAFF. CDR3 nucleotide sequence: TGTGCCAGCAGCTTGACAGAGGTAACTGAAGCTTTCTTT.

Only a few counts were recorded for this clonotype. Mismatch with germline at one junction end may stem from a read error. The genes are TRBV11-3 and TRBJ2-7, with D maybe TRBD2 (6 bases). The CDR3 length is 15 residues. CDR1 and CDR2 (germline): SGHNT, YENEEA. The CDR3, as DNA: TGTGCCAGCAGCCCCGGGACTGTGGGCAACTACGTGCAGTACTTC. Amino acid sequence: CASSPGTVGNYVQYF.

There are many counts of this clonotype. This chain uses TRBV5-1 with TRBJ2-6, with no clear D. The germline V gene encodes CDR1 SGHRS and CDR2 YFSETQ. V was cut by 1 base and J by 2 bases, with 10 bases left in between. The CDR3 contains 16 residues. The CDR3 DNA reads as TGCGCCAGCAGCTTGAATTTCGAGGCTGGGGCCAACGTCCTGACTTTC. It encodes CASSLNFEAGANVLTF. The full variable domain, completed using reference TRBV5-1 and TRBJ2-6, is KAGVTQTPRYLIKTRGQQVTLSCSPISGHRSVSWYQQTPGQGLQFLFEYFSETQRNKGNFPGRFSGRQFSNSRSEMNVSTLELGDSALYLCASSLNFEAGANVLTFGAGSRLTVL.

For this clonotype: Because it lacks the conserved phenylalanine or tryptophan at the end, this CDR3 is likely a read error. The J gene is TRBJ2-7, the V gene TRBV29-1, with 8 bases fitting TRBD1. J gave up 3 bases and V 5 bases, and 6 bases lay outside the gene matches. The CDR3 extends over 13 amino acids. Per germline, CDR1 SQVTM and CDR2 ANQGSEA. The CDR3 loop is CSVTKGQGYEQYL. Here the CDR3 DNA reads TGCAGCGTTACCAAAGGACAGGGCTACGAGCAGTACCTC.

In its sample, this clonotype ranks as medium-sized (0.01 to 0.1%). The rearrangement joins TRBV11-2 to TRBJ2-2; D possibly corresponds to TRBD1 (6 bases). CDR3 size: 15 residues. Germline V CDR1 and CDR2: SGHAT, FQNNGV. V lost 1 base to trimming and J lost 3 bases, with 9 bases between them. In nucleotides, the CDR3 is TGTGCCAGCAGCTTAGGAGGGACACACACCGGGGAGCTGTTTTTT. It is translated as CASSLGGTHTGELFF. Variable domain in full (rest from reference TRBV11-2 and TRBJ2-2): EAGVAQSPRYKIIEKRQSVAFWCNPISGHATLYWYQQILGQGPKLLIQFQNNGVVDDSQLPKDRFSAERLKGVDSTLKIQPAKLEDSAVYLCASSLGGTHTGELFFGEGSRLTVL.

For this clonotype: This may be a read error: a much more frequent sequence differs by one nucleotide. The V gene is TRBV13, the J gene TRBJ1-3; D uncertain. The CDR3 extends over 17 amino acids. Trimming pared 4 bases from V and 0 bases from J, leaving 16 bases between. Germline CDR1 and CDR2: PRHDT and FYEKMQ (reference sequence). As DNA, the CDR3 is TGTGCCAGCAGCTCCCCCCGGATGAGCTTCTCTGGAAACACCATATATTTT. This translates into CASSSPRMSFSGNTIYF.

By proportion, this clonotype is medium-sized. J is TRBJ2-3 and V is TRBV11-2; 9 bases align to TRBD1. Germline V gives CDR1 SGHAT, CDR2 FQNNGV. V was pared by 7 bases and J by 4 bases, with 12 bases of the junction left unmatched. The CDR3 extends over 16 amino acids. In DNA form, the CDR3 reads TGTGCCAGCACCCCCCGGAGGGGGACAGGGCCAGATACGCAGTATTTT. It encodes CASTPRRGTGPDTQYF.

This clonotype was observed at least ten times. The CDR3 DNA follows: TGCAGCGTTGTCGGGGCGGGAAGAAGGACCGGGGAGCTGTTTTTT. Translating gives CSVVGAGRRTGELFF. The V and J genes are TRBV29-1 and TRBJ2-2; perhaps TRBD2 as D (6 bases). The CDR3 extends over 15 amino acids. V gave up 4 bases and J gave up 5 bases, with 17 bases separating them. Germline V CDR1 and CDR2: SQVTM, ANQGSEA.

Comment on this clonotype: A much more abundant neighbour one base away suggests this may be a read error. The CDR3: CASSSKTGSDGEAFF. Written as DNA, the CDR3 is TGTGCCAGCAGCTCGAAAACAGGGTCAGATGGTGAAGCTTTCTTT. The V and J genes are TRBV5-4 and TRBJ1-1; possibly TRBD1 for D (6 bases). CDR3 length: 15 residues. The V gene lost 3 bases and the J gene lost 7 bases, with 19 bases spanning the gap. CDR1 and CDR2 from the germline V gene are SGHNT and YYREEE (reference sequence).

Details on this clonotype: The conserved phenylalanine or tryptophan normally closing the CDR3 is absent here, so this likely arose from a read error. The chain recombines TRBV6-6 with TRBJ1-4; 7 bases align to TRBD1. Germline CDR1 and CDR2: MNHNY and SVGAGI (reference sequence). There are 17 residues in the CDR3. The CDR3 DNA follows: TGTGCTAGCAGTTCTTCAGGGGGGGGTGCAACTAATGAAAAACTGTTTCTT. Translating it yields CASSSSGGGATNEKLFL.

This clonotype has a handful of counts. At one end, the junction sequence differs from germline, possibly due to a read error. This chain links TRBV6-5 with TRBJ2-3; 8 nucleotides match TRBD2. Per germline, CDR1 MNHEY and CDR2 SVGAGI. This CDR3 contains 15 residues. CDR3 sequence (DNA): TGTGCCAGCAGGGCTAGCGGGCCAGGATCAGATACACAGTATTTT. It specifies CASRASGPGSDTQYF.

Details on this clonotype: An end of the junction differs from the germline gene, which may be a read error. CDR3 region: CANSIVEAPTYNEQFF. The CDR3 coding sequence is TGCGCCAACAGCATAGTAGAGGCCCCTACCTACAATGAGCAGTTCTTC. The chain carries TRBV11-2 and TRBJ2-1; D unclear. The CDR3 has 16 residues. CDR1 SGHAT and CDR2 FQNNGV come from the germline V gene.

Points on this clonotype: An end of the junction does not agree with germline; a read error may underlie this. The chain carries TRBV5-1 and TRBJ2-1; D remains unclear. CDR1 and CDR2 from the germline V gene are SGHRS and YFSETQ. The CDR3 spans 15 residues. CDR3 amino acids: CASSLDVVPGYEQFF. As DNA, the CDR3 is TGCGCCAGTAGCTTGGATGTCGTCCCAGGTTATGAGCAGTTCTTC.

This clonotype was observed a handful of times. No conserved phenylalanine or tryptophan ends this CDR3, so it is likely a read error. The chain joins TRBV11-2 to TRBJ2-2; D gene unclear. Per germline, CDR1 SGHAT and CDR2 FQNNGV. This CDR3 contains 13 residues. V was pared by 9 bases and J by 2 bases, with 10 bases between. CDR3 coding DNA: TGTGCCAGTAACCATGGCAACACCGGGGAGCTGTTTCTT. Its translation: CASNHGNTGELFL.

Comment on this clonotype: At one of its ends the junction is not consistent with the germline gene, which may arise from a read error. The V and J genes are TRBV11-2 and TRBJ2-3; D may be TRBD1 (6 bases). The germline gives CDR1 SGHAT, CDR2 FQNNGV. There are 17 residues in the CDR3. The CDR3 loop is CASNLGGLTYTSDAQYF. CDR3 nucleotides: TGTGCCAGCAACTTAGGGGGATTAACGTACACGTCAGATGCGCAGTATTTT.

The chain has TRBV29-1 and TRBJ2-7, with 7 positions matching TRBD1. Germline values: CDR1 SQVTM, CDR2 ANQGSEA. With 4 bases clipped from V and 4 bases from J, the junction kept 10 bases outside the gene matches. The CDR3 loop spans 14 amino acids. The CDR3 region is CSVAGTAVTYEQYF. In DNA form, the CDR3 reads TGCAGCGTTGCAGGGACAGCGGTAACATACGAGCAGTACTTC.

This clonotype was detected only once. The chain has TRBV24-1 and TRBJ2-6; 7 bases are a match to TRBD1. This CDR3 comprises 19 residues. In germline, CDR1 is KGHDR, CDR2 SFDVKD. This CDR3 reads CVPTKGAPALLSGANVLTF. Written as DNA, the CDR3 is TGTGTCCCCACTAAGGGGGCGCCGGCACTACTCTCTGGGGCCAACGTCCTGACTTTC.

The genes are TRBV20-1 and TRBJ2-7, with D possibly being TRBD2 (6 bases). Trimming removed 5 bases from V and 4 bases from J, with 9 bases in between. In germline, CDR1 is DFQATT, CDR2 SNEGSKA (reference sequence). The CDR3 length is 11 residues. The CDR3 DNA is TGCAGTGCTTCGGGGGAATACGAGCAGTACTTC. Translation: CSASGEYEQYF.

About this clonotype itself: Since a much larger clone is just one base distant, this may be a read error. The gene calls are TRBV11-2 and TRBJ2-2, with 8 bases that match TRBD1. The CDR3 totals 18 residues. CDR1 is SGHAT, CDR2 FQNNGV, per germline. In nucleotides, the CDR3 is TGTGCCAGCAGCTCCGCTTCCAACAGGGGGGCGAACACCGGGGAGCCGTTTTTT. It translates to CASSSASNRGANTGEPFF.

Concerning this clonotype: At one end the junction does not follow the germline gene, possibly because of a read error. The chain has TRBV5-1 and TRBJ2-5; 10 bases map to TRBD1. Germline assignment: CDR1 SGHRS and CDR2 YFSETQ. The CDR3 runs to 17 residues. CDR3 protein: CASSLLFYGTGEKTQCF. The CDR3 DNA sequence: TGCGCCAGCAGCTTGTTATTCTACGGGACAGGGGAGAAGACCCAGTGCTTC.